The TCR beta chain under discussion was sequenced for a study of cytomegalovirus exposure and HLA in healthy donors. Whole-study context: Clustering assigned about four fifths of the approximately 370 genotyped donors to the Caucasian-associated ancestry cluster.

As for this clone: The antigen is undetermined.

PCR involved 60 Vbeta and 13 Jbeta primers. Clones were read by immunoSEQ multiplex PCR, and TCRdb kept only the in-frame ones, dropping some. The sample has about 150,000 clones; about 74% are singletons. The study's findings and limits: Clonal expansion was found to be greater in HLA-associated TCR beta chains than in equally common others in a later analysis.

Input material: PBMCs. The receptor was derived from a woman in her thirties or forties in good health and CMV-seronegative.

The CDR3 bases are TGTGCCTGTGCGAGGATCACCTACAATGAGCAGTTCTTC. Translation: CACARITYNEQFF. V usage is TRBV7-6 and J usage is TRBJ2-1; the D is unclear. V was cut by 11 bases and J by 2 bases, with 13 bases left in between. Germline CDR1 is SGHVS and CDR2 is FNYEAQ. The CDR3 is 13 amino acids.